Presented here are 10 T cell receptor beta chains from one specimen sequenced in a study of cytomegalovirus exposure and HLA in healthy donors (dated by TCRdb to about 2017). Library preparation employed the immunoSEQ multiplex PCR assay. For the multiplex PCR, a mixture combining 60 forward primers for TCR Vbeta segments and 13 reverse primers for TCR Jbeta segments was used. In its TCRdb copy, this immuneACCESS table keeps in-frame sequences only and misses some clones. Where compared with another copy, unresolved V genes explain less than half of these, and the others have no known cause. The sample has around 140,000 clones on record, roughly 80% of them singletons. The ten largest clones take up roughly 7.7% of the sample. Sequences were obtained from PBMCs. These TCRs come from a woman aged 50 to 60 in good health and CMV-seropositive.

J is TRBJ1-2 and V is TRBV15; 7 nucleotides agree with TRBD1. With 2 bases clipped from V and 5 bases from J, the junction kept 8 bases outside the gene matches. Germline-derived CDR1 and CDR2 are LNHNV and YYDKDF (reference sequence). The CDR3 totals 15 residues. CDR3 sequence: CATSRSGTVLYGYTF. CDR3 nucleotides: TGTGCCACCAGCAGATCAGGGACAGTTCTTTATGGCTACACCTTC.

V and J are TRBV5-4 and TRBJ1-2; 7 nucleotides line up with TRBD1. The CDR3 has 13 residues. The trim removed 4 bases at V and 6 bases at J, leaving 6 bases unmatched. From germline, CDR1 is SGHNT and CDR2 YYREEE (reference sequence). The CDR3 DNA is TGTGCCAGCAGCCGAACAGGGGTAGATGGCTACACCTTC. Protein: CASSRTGVDGYTF.

This clone was detected once. The V and J genes are TRBV7-9 and TRBJ2-1; the D gene is possibly TRBD2 (6 bases). The CDR3 consists of 13 residues. Germline values: CDR1 SEHNR, CDR2 FQNEAQ (reference sequence). V was cut by 5 bases and J by 3 bases, with 8 bases left in between. The CDR3 sequence: CASSRGDYNEQFF. CDR3 DNA sequence: TGTGCCAGCAGCCGCGGGGACTACAATGAGCAGTTCTTC.

This clone has more than one count but fewer than ten. V gene TRBV28 combines with J gene TRBJ2-7, with D uncertain. V was clipped by 5 bases and J by 0 bases, with 17 bases between them. The germline V gene has CDR1 MDHEN and CDR2 SYDVKM. The CDR3 loop spans 16 amino acids. CDR3: CASSTTGAANSYEQYF. The CDR3 DNA follows: TGTGCCAGCAGTACCACCGGTGCGGCGAACTCCTACGAGCAGTACTTC.

Only one count was recorded for this clone. This chain joins TRBV19 and TRBJ1-1, with 9 bases that match TRBD1. After removal of 7 bases from V and 2 bases from J, the junction contained 17 bases not matched to a gene. The germline V gene encodes CDR1 LNHDA and CDR2 SQIVND (reference sequence). The CDR3 runs to 18 residues. This chain's CDR3 is CASTPRVGTGLANTEAFF. In DNA, the CDR3 is TGTGCCAGTACCCCACGGGTCGGGACAGGGTTGGCCAACACTGAAGCTTTCTTT.

The J gene is TRBJ1-1, the V gene TRBV18; tentatively, D is TRBD1 (5 bases). The V and J ends lost 3 bases and 9 bases respectively, with 11 bases between them. The germline V gene has CDR1 KGHSH and CDR2 LQKENI. CDR3 length equals 12 residues. The CDR3 sequence is CASSPDGQKAFF. As DNA, the CDR3 is TGTGCCAGCTCACCGGACGGACAAAAAGCTTTCTTT.

The chain links TRBV27 to TRBJ2-7, with D perhaps matching TRBD1 (5 bases). V shed 6 bases and J shed 0 bases, with 9 bases lying between them. The CDR3 length is 13 residues. The germline V gene has CDR1 MNHEY and CDR2 SMNVEV (reference sequence). The CDR3 DNA reads as TGTGCCAGCAGAATGACAGTCTCCTACGAGCAGTACTTC. It codes for CASRMTVSYEQYF.

V and J are TRBV5-1 and TRBJ2-3; TRBD1 is a possible D gene (6 bases). Germline-derived CDR1 and CDR2 are SGHRS and YFSETQ. The length of the CDR3 is 15 residues. With 2 bases removed from V and 2 bases from J, the gap between germline ends came to 12 bases. The CDR3 loop reads CASSLQGQLTDTQYF. The CDR3 DNA follows: TGCGCCAGCAGCTTACAGGGACAACTCACAGATACGCAGTATTTT.

The chain employs TRBV15 and TRBJ2-7; D is perhaps TRBD2 (5 bases). The CDR3 is 12 residues long. In germline, CDR1 is LNHNV, CDR2 YYDKDF (reference sequence). Deletions cut 6 bases from V and 7 bases from J, with 13 bases between. The CDR3 DNA is TGTGCCACCAGTCGGGATCGATTGGAGCAGTACTTC. This encodes CATSRDRLEQYF.

The chain employs TRBV18 and TRBJ2-5; D remains ambiguous. The germline gives CDR1 KGHSH, CDR2 LQKENI. Trimming removed 2 bases from V and 0 bases from J, with 13 bases in between. The CDR3 totals 16 residues. Here the CDR3 DNA reads TGTGCCAGCTCACCAAACTTACAGTCCTACCAAGAGACCCAGTACTTC. Translation gives CASSPNLQSYQETQYF.